The 23 T cell receptor beta chains in this list originate from one sample, sequenced in a study of control samples from healthy donors and cancer patients (dated by TCRdb to the early 2020s). Library prep was done by the immunoSEQ multiplex PCR assay. The immuneACCESS repertoire file appears here via TCRdb, limited to in-frame rearrangements. These files lack a portion of the clones; in checked studies, under half of the deficit traces to unresolved V genes, and the cause of the others is not known. The sample table records about 180,000 clones; 90% of these occur just once. The top ten clonotypes cover around 1.5% of the sample. Sequenced input: blood. The receptors come from a woman aged 45 to 65 in good health.

The CDR3 DNA reads as TGTGCCAGCAGTACCCACAGGGGTTATTACGTGGAGCAGTACTTC. It specifies CASSTHRGYYVEQYF. The chain is built from TRBV28 and TRBJ2-7, with 7 bases lining up with TRBD1. V trimming: 5 bases; J trimming: 7 bases; junction bases outside the gene matches: 14. Germline V CDR1 and CDR2: MDHEN, SYDVKM. This CDR3 region has 15 residues.

This clone appeared once. V is TRBV28 and J is TRBJ2-5; D possibly matches TRBD1 or TRBD2 (5 bases each). Germline CDR1 reads MDHEN; CDR2 reads SYDVKM. This CDR3 has 13 amino acids. V gave up 3 bases and J gave up 3 bases, with 8 bases separating them. The CDR3 bases are TGTGCCAGCAGTTTCGGGACGGAAGAGACCCAGTACTTC. Amino acid sequence: CASSFGTEETQYF.

The chain links TRBV27 to TRBJ2-6, with D maybe TRBD1 (6 bases). CDR3 length: 18 residues. Germline V CDR1 and CDR2: MNHEY, SMNVEV (reference sequence). V was trimmed by 3 bases and J by 2 bases, leaving 17 bases between them. CDR3 sequence: CASSLNPGQLTGANVLTF. CDR3 coding DNA: TGTGCCAGCAGTTTGAATCCGGGACAACTAACTGGGGCCAACGTCCTGACTTTC.

J is TRBJ1-4 and V is TRBV2; 7 bases fit TRBD1. In germline, CDR1 is SNHLY, CDR2 FYNNEI. V lost 1 base to trimming and J lost 8 bases; unmatched junction nucleotides: 7. The CDR3 extends over 15 amino acids. CDR3 nucleotides: TGTGCCAGCAGTGAAGTAACAGGGGTCGGGGAAAAACTGTTTTTT. It codes for CASSEVTGVGEKLFF.

This chain connects TRBV19 to TRBJ2-3; 7 positions match TRBD1. CDR1 and CDR2 from the germline V gene are LNHDA and SQIVND (reference sequence). This CDR3 contains 12 residues. Trimming removed 9 bases from V and 9 bases from J; junction bases left unmatched: 9. CDR3: CASQQQGYTQYF. Here the CDR3 DNA reads TGTGCCAGCCAACAACAGGGGTACACGCAGTATTTT.

This chain uses TRBV15 with TRBJ1-5; D remains unclear. The CDR3 length is 15 residues. Germline V gene data show CDR1 as LNHNV and CDR2 as YYDKDF (reference sequence). V was pared by 1 base and J by 4 bases, with 11 bases between. The chain's CDR3 is CATSRVIDGNQPQHF. The DNA for the CDR3 is TGTGCCACCAGCAGAGTTATCGACGGGAATCAGCCCCAGCATTTT.

This chain uses TRBV27 with TRBJ1-1; D not certain. The V gene lost 1 base and the J gene lost 0 bases, with 6 bases spanning the gap. The CDR3 is 14 amino acids. Germline V lookup: CDR1 MNHEY, CDR2 SMNVEV (reference sequence). The CDR3 bases are TGTGCCAGCAGTTTATATGGCGTGAACACTGAAGCTTTCTTT. It specifies CASSLYGVNTEAFF.

The CDR3 loop reads CASSLQSAGDYEQYF. The CDR3 bases are TGTGCCAGCAGCTTACAGTCAGCGGGTGACTACGAGCAGTACTTC. The V call is TRBV7-2, the J call TRBJ2-7, with D possibly TRBD2 on 6 matching bases. V lost 2 bases to trimming and J lost 3 bases, with 14 bases between them. The CDR3 runs to 15 residues. Germline V gene data show CDR1 as SGHTA and CDR2 as FQGNSA.

The table lists this clone with a few counts. The chain links TRBV7-8 to TRBJ1-2, with TRBD1 identical over 7 bases. V was pared by 5 bases and J by 8 bases, with 8 bases of the junction left unmatched. Germline CDR1 reads SGHVS; CDR2 reads FQNEAQ. This CDR3 has 13 amino acids. CDR3 sequence: CASSQDRQRGYTF. In nucleotides, the CDR3 is TGTGCCAGCAGCCAGGACAGGCAGAGAGGCTACACCTTC.

The rearrangement uses TRBV27 and TRBJ1-1, with D hard to call. Germline V CDR1 and CDR2: MNHEY, SMNVEV (reference sequence). V lost 5 bases, J lost 5 bases, and 12 bases lay in between. This CDR3 has 13 residues. The CDR3 DNA reads as TGTGCCAGCAGTCTCTTGGACGGTACTGAAGCTTTCTTT. This codes for CASSLLDGTEAFF.

The chain recombines TRBV5-6 with TRBJ2-2; D may be TRBD1 (6 bases). From germline, CDR1 is SGHDT and CDR2 YYEEEE. The CDR3 contains 14 residues. V was clipped by 2 bases and J by 4 bases, with 9 bases between them. The CDR3 protein is CASSFSRGTGELFF. The CDR3 nucleotides are TGTGCCAGCAGCTTCTCCAGGGGCACCGGGGAGCTGTTTTTT.

In this sample, this clone turned up once. The chain has TRBV9 and TRBJ2-3; TRBD2 agrees at 7 bases. This CDR3 comprises 17 residues. CDR1 is SGDLS, CDR2 YYNGEE, per germline. The ends lost 0 bases at V and 1 base at J; junction bases unmatched: 8. CDR3 nucleotides: TGTGCCAGCAGCGTAGATTGGCGGGGGAGGGGCACAGATACGCAGTATTTT. This gives the protein CASSVDWRGRGTDTQYF.

The chain uses TRBV3-1 (or the pseudogene TRBV3-2) and TRBJ2-3, with a possible D match to TRBD2 (5 bases). The CDR3 contains 15 residues. V was cut by 2 bases and J by 5 bases, with 14 bases left in between. Germline assignment: CDR1 LGHDT and CDR2 YNNKEL (reference sequence). The CDR3 reads CASSQMESSRDTQYF. The CDR3 bases are TGTGCCAGCAGCCAAATGGAGTCTAGCCGAGATACGCAGTATTTT.

The gene calls are TRBV6-1 and TRBJ1-2; 10 positions agree with TRBD1. The V and J ends lost 7 bases and 1 base, in that order; junction bases with no gene match: 6. Germline CDR1 is MNHNS and CDR2 is SASEGT. This CDR3 is 15 amino acids long. The CDR3 loop reads CASNSGTGVNYGYTF. The CDR3 DNA follows: TGTGCCAGCAACTCCGGGACAGGGGTTAACTATGGCTACACCTTC.

The rearrangement joins TRBV7-9 to TRBJ1-2; 9 bases map to TRBD1. This CDR3 has 16 residues. The germline CDR1 and CDR2 sequences are SEHNR and FQNEAQ (reference sequence). The V gene end was trimmed by 0 bases and the J gene end by 6 bases; junction bases not matched to a gene: 8. Here the CDR3 DNA reads TGTGCCAGCAGCTTAGCGCGGGACAGGGTAGGCGATGGCTACACCTTC. This codes for CASSLARDRVGDGYTF.

The gene calls are TRBV6-5 and TRBJ1-1, with a possible D match to TRBD1 (6 bases). From germline, CDR1 is MNHEY and CDR2 SVGAGI. The V end was cut by 6 bases, the J end by 11 bases, with 19 bases between. This CDR3 has 13 residues. Written as DNA, the CDR3 is TGTGCCAGCAGCATTACTCGGACAGAACGCGCTTTCTTT. The encoded protein is CASSITRTERAFF.

The CDR3: CATKARTSRPGDSGNTIYF. Written as DNA, the CDR3 is TGTGCCACCAAAGCACGGACATCTAGACCCGGTGACTCTGGAAACACCATATATTTT. The chain carries TRBV19 and TRBJ1-3, with D possibly being TRBD1 (5 bases). The CDR3 extends over 19 amino acids. Germline lookup yields CDR1 LNHDA and CDR2 SQIVND (reference sequence). The ends were cut back, 10 bases at V and 0 bases at J, with 28 bases in the middle. The variable domain in full, with the rest retrieved from reference TRBV19 and TRBJ1-3, is DGGITQSPKYLFRKEGQNVTLSCEQNLNHDAMYWYRQDPGQGLRLIYYSQIVNDFQKGDIAEGYSVSREKKESFPLTVTSAQKNPTAFYLCATKARTSRPGDSGNTIYFGEGSWLTVV.

V is TRBV2 and J is TRBJ2-1; D remains ambiguous. Trimming stripped 4 bases from V and 0 bases from J, with 7 bases between. This CDR3 has 14 residues. Germline CDR1 reads SNHLY; CDR2 reads FYNNEI. The CDR3 sequence is CASSVGGSYNEQFF. CDR3 coding DNA: TGTGCCAGCAGTGTGGGCGGCTCCTACAATGAGCAGTTCTTC.

DNA for the CDR3: TGTGCCAGCAGCTTAGGTGGGTCCTTCTATGGCTACACCTTC. Its protein product is CASSLGGSFYGYTF. The chain links TRBV7-2 to TRBJ1-2; D is unresolved. V was pared by 1 base and J by 4 bases, with 10 bases between. In germline, CDR1 is SGHTA, CDR2 FQGNSA. This CDR3 spans 14 amino acids.

CDR3 residues: CASRSLGMGGRPQHF. The DNA for the CDR3 is TGTGCCAGCAGATCATTGGGGATGGGCGGAAGGCCCCAGCATTTT. The chain uses TRBV28 and TRBJ1-5; D call uncertain. V dropped 6 bases and J dropped 9 bases, with 21 bases sitting between them. CDR1 and CDR2 (germline): MDHEN, SYDVKM. The CDR3 loop spans 15 amino acids.

The rearrangement uses TRBV10-3 and TRBJ1-1, with TRBD1 as a possible D gene (5 bases). Per the germline V gene, CDR1 is ENHRY and CDR2 is SYGVKD. The CDR3 has 16 amino acids. V lost 4 bases, J lost 2 bases, and 17 bases lay in between. The CDR3 nucleotides are TGTGCCATCAGTGGAGGCGACAGACCAATCAACACTGAAGCTTTCTTT. Its translation is CAISGGDRPINTEAFF.

V gene TRBV2 combines with J gene TRBJ1-1; D is unresolved. CDR1 is SNHLY and CDR2 is FYNNEI in the germline V gene. The length of the CDR3 is 13 residues. The V and J ends lost 5 bases and 5 bases respectively, with 12 bases between them. The CDR3 bases are TGTGCCAGCAGTCCGAGCGAGGTGACTGAAGCTTTCTTT. Its translation: CASSPSEVTEAFF.

This clone showed up just once. V usage is TRBV6-6 and J usage is TRBJ1-2, with 9 bases aligning to TRBD1. Germline V gene sequence: CDR1 MNHNY, CDR2 SVGAGI (reference sequence). With V trimmed by 5 bases and J by 8 bases, 12 bases remained unmatched. This CDR3 comprises 15 residues. DNA for the CDR3: TGTGCCAGCAGTCATCGCCAGGGGACAGGGAAGGGCTACACCTTC. It is translated as CASSHRQGTGKGYTF.